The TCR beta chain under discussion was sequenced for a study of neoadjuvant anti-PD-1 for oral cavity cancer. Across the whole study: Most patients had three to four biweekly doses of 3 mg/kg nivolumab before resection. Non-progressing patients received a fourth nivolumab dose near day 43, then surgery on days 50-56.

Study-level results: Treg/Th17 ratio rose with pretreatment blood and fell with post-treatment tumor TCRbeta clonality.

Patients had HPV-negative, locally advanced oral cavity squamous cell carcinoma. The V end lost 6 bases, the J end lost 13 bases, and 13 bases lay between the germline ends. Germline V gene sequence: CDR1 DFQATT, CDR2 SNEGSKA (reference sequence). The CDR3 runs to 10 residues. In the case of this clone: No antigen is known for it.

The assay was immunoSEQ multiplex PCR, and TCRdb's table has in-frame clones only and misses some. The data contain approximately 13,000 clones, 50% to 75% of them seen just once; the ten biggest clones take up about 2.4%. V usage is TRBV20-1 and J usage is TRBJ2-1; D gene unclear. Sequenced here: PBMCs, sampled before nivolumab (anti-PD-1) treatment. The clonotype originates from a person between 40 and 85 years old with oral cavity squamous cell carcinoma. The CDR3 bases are TGCAGTGCCCCAAGGCCCCCTCAGTTCTTC. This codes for CSAPRPPQFF.